This is a list of T cell receptor beta chains from one sample in a study of Ad26.COV2.S vaccination and SARS-CoV-2 variants. The repertoire was sequenced with immunoSEQ multiplex PCR; TCRdb's copy has only in-frame clones and lacks some. This sample has about 350,000 clones, with around 83% found just once. The sample in question was peripheral blood, obtained in a trial of Ad26.COV2.S vaccine versus placebo. All receptors derive from a person between 18 and 60 years old who received the Ad26.COV2.S COVID-19 vaccine or a placebo. Both conserved end residues are part of each CDR3. The size entry is marked missing in some rows and otherwise reads once, few, many or a size class.

size: NA
V: TRBV6-5
J: TRBJ2-7
CDR3: CASSRGAPYEQYF

size: NA
V: TRBV6-5
J: TRBJ1-1
CDR3: CASNPQANTEAFF

size: NA
V: TRBV11-2
J: TRBJ2-7
CDR3: CASSLEGPSANAYEQYF

size: NA
V: TRBV18
J: TRBJ2-3
CDR3: CASSPSGGRFTDTQYF

size: NA
V: TRBV7-9
J: TRBJ2-3
CDR3: CASSSRVGGGRTDTQYF

size: NA
V: TRBV24-1
J: TRBJ2-3
CDR3: CATSTGSTDTQYF

size: few
V: TRBV2
J: TRBJ2-7
CDR3: CASRERDEQYF

size: few
V: TRBV7-2
J: TRBJ2-7
CDR3: CASSGGLGTSVSYEQYF

size: once
V: TRBV3-1/TRBV3-2
J: TRBJ2-7
CDR3: CASRGVGFPGPIYEQYF

size: NA
V: TRBV5-1
J: TRBJ2-6
CDR3: CASSSDVIGGANVLTF

size: NA
V: TRBV28
J: TRBJ1-3
CDR3: CASSFSGLGSGNTIYF

size: NA
V: TRBV5-1
J: TRBJ2-1
CDR3: CASSLVMREENEQFF

size: NA
V: TRBV19
J: TRBJ1-4
CDR3: CASSIGGPRGPDEKLFF

size: few
V: TRBV18
J: TRBJ1-6
CDR3: CASSLRQRQNNSPLHF

size: NA
V: TRBV27
J: TRBJ1-2
CDR3: CASSSTGTGYTF

size: NA
V: TRBV6-4
J: TRBJ2-1
CDR3: CASSGNGLNPTSEQFF

size: NA
V: TRBV27
J: TRBJ1-3
CDR3: CASSLYAGTGNTIYF

size: NA
V: TRBV9
J: TRBJ2-5
CDR3: CASSVGGADRQTQYF

size: few
V: TRBV19
J: TRBJ1-3
CDR3: CASSPPPGQGFVNTIYF

size: NA
V: TRBV24-1
J: TRBJ2-3
CDR3: CATNPGTSGSTDTQYF

size: NA
V: TRBV4-3
J: TRBJ2-7
CDR3: CASSQGTISSYEQYF

size: NA
V: TRBV20-1
J: TRBJ2-7
CDR3: CSALRGVVQYF

size: NA
V: TRBV7-2
J: TRBJ2-7
CDR3: CASSSGLAGGPMYF

size: NA
V: TRBV27
J: TRBJ2-7
CDR3: CAGGGAANSYEQYF

size: once
V: TRBV9
J: TRBJ2-7
CDR3: CASSVGGGTTTYEQYF

size: few
V: TRBV7-9
J: TRBJ2-7
CDR3: CASSSGQGDYEQYF

size: NA
V: TRBV5-1
J: TRBJ1-3
CDR3: CASSLGRGESGNTIYF

size: NA
V: TRBV7-9
J: TRBJ2-5
CDR3: CASSFWDPKETQYF

size: once
V: TRBV11-2
J: TRBJ1-5
CDR3: CASSLGEGGDNQPQHF

size: NA
V: TRBV3-1/TRBV3-2
J: TRBJ1-2
CDR3: CASSQVRDRGYTF

size: NA
V: TRBV27
J: TRBJ1-5
CDR3: CASGIQGLGQPQHF

size: NA
V: TRBV4-1
J: TRBJ1-3
CDR3: CASSQGTGLFSGNTIYF

size: few
V: TRBV7-2
J: TRBJ1-1
CDR3: CASSSPDRGNTEAFF

size: once
V: TRBV6-6
J: TRBJ1-2
CDR3: CASSPPGTVLFSRGYTF

size: NA
V: TRBV5-6
J: TRBJ2-5
CDR3: CASSLDRGGETQYF

size: NA
V: TRBV5-5
J: TRBJ1-5
CDR3: CASSRDRANQPQHF

size: NA
V: TRBV5-1
J: TRBJ2-1
CDR3: CASNRGDFGYNEQFF